This T cell receptor (beta chain) is from a study of Ad26.COV2.S vaccination and SARS-CoV-2 variants. Study-level information: Enrolled in COV1001, the donor was in the Ad26.COV2.S trial arm, which received the vaccine.

Regarding the study as a whole: Total responses of T cells may have been underestimated by the analyses of TCR breadth and depth. Substantial response breadth was reportedly seen for spike-specific CD8+ and CD4+ T cells after vaccination.

V was cut by 3 bases and J by 3 bases, with 14 bases left in between. This CDR3 region has 15 residues. Germline CDR1 and CDR2: MNHEY and SMNVEV (reference sequence). Treatment described: over 15 received Ad26.COV2.S at low or high dose, single or two shots; about 5 received placebo; per-sample allocation not given. It was on day 63 after the first vaccine or placebo injection that samples were taken. The table came from immunoSEQ multiplex PCR; TCRdb's copy has only in-frame clones and leaves some out. The sample yields fewer than 900,000 clones, more than 80% seen once. Note on this clone: What it binds is not known.

This clonotype originated in a person aged 18 to 59 who received the Ad26.COV2.S COVID-19 vaccine or a placebo. The chain is built from TRBV27 and TRBJ1-1; possible D gene TRBD1, 6 bases. Material: peripheral blood, obtained in a trial of Ad26.COV2.S vaccine versus placebo. The CDR3 sequence is CASSFTGIFDTEAFF. The CDR3 nucleotides read TGTGCCAGCAGTTTTACAGGGATATTTGACACTGAAGCTTTCTTT.